The 18 T cell receptor beta chains below come from one sample, sequenced in a study of regulatory T cells in long-lasting Graves disease. Time point denoted: newly diagnosed GD, antithyroid drugs for less than 3 months. The TCR library used RNA extracted from PBMCs. Through Arm-PCR of CDR3 regions and iRepertoire HTBI primers, TCR beta libraries were built. MiXCR, applied by TCRdb to the multiplex PCR reads, yields one record per CDR3 protein. The repertoire consists of about 380,000 distinct CDR3 sequences, with around a sixth occurring once and the leading ten covering roughly 20%. The starting material was peripheral blood mononuclear cells (PBMCs), obtained at new diagnosis, from a patient treated with antithyroid drugs. The origin of the receptors is a female donor with Graves disease.

This clonotype was counted at least ten times. Relative to the germline gene, one junction end is altered; a read error may explain this. This chain uses TRBV20-1 with TRBJ2-1, with 12 bases aligning to TRBD2. CDR1 and CDR2 (germline): DFQATT, SNEGSKA (reference sequence). CDR3 length equals 14 residues. This CDR3 reads CSTSGRTPYNEQFF. The CDR3 region has the DNA TGCAGTACTAGCGGGAGGACGCCCTACAATGAGCAGTTCTTC.

The CDR3 sequence is CATSDPRMGYNEQFF. The CDR3 DNA sequence: TGTGCCACCAGTGATCCCAGGATGGGTTACAATGAGCAGTTCTTC. The rearrangement links TRBV24-1 to TRBJ2-1, with D uncertain. V gave up 3 bases and J gave up 4 bases, with 12 bases separating them. This CDR3 has 15 amino acids. Germline CDR1 and CDR2: KGHDR and SFDVKD.

Comment on this clonotype: Possible read error: a much larger clone is one base away. CDR3 in DNA: TGTGCCAGCACCACAACCCTTTGGACAGGGGCTCACGGGCAGTACTTC. This encodes CASTTTLWTGAHGQYF. V and J are TRBV6-1 and TRBJ2-7; 9 positions match TRBD1. The trim removed 7 bases at V and 9 bases at J, leaving 19 bases unmatched. CDR3 length equals 16 residues. Germline lookup yields CDR1 MNHNS and CDR2 SASEGT.

The chain carries TRBV27 and TRBJ2-7, with D perhaps TRBD1 or TRBD2 (5 bases each). Germline lookup yields CDR1 MNHEY and CDR2 SMNVEV (reference sequence). This CDR3 is built from 15 residues. The V end lost 1 base, the J end lost 3 bases, and 13 bases lay between the germline ends. The CDR3 is CASSLLGDGLYEQYF. The CDR3 DNA reads TGTGCCAGCAGTTTATTGGGGGACGGACTCTACGAGCAGTACTTC.

This clonotype was detected many times. The V gene is TRBV7-9, the J gene TRBJ2-2; 15 nucleotides agree with TRBD2. This CDR3 is 17 amino acids long. After removal of 4 bases from V and 5 bases from J, the junction contained 5 bases not matched to a gene. Germline lookup yields CDR1 SEHNR and CDR2 FQNEAQ (reference sequence). The CDR3 DNA follows: TGTGCCAGCAGCTGGACTAGCGGGAGGGCCCTGACCGGGGAGCTGTTTTTT. It translates to CASSWTSGRALTGELFF.

The chain links TRBV10-2 to TRBJ1-5; 9 nucleotides align to TRBD1. Germline CDR1 WSHSY, CDR2 SAAADI. This CDR3 is 16 amino acids long. After removal of 6 bases from V and 6 bases from J, the junction contained 12 bases not matched to a gene. The CDR3 region has the DNA TGCGCCAGCAGCGATTTACCTTGGACAGGGGTTCAGCCCCAGCATTTT. It is translated as CASSDLPWTGVQPQHF.

Only a few counts were recorded for this clonotype. V is TRBV5-4 and J is TRBJ1-3; D might be TRBD1 (6 bases). From germline, CDR1 is SGHNT and CDR2 YYREEE (reference sequence). Trimming removed 3 bases at V and 8 bases at J, with 6 bases between. The length of the CDR3 is 11 residues. CDR3 bases: TGTGCCAGCAGCTCAGGGGACACCATATATTTT. Translated, it gives CASSSGDTIYF.

The V and J genes are TRBV29-1 and TRBJ1-5; D remains unclear. Germline V gene lookup returns CDR1 SQVTM and CDR2 ANQGSEA. V was trimmed by 4 bases and J by 1 base, leaving 8 bases between them. The CDR3 is 13 residues long. CDR3 sequence: CSVGWTSNQPQHF. CDR3 nucleotides: TGCAGCGTTGGGTGGACGAGCAATCAGCCCCAGCATTTT.

This clonotype came up many times. The chain carries TRBV11-2 and TRBJ1-4; D uncertain. V lost 5 bases, J lost 3 bases, and 10 bases lay in between. The V gene's germline CDR1 is SGHAT and CDR2 FQNNGV. CDR3 length: 14 residues. The CDR3 is CASSQGSANEKLFF. Here the CDR3 DNA reads TGTGCCAGCAGCCAAGGGTCGGCTAATGAAAAACTGTTTTTT.

This clonotype was picked up many times. The chain joins TRBV15 to TRBJ2-1; unclear D gene. The CDR3 extends over 17 amino acids. The ends were cut back, 0 bases at V and 0 bases at J, with 12 bases in the middle. Germline V gives CDR1 LNHNV, CDR2 YYDKDF (reference sequence). CDR3 amino acids: CATSRDRGTTSYNEQFF. The CDR3 coding sequence is TGTGCCACCAGCAGAGATCGCGGTACTACCTCCTACAATGAGCAGTTCTTC.

Only a few counts were recorded for this clonotype. A junction boundary mismatches the germline segment, possibly from a read error. The chain joins TRBV12-3 or TRBV12-4 to TRBJ1-1; D gene unclear. This CDR3 has 13 amino acids. This chain's CDR3 is CASTPFDKLEAIF. CDR3 bases: TGTGCCAGCACCCCCTTCGACAAACTTGAAGCTATCTTT.

This clonotype was counted many times. The chain employs TRBV3-1 and TRBJ2-1; D is unclear. CDR3 size: 16 residues. Between the trimmed V and J ends, which lost 1 base and 2 bases, there was a span of 12 bases. Germline V lookup: CDR1 LGHDT, CDR2 YNNKEL (reference sequence). The CDR3 spells CASSQVSRATYNEQFF. DNA of the CDR3: TGTGCCAGCAGCCAAGTCTCCCGCGCTACCTACAATGAGCAGTTCTTC.

The table lists this clonotype with many counts. This sequence joins TRBV11-2 and TRBJ1-1; perhaps TRBD1 as D (5 bases). Germline V gene sequence: CDR1 SGHAT, CDR2 FQNNGV. The CDR3 sequence is 14 residues long. V lost 5 bases, J lost 11 bases, and 21 bases lay in between. The CDR3, as DNA: TGTGCCAGCAGCCTAGTCGGGACCCGGAGGATTGCTTTCTTT. It is translated as CASSLVGTRRIAFF.

A few counts support this clonotype. The rearrangement uses TRBV28 and TRBJ2-3; D is possibly TRBD1 (5 bases). The J call may be mistaken, given a closer DNA end match to TRBJ2-7. Germline V lookup: CDR1 MDHEN, CDR2 SYDVKM. CDR3 length: 13 amino acids. The CDR3 sequence is CASSSPGTYEQYF. Here the CDR3 DNA reads TGTGCCAGCAGTTCGCCAGGGACCTACGAGCAGTACTTC.

This clonotype appeared many times. The rearrangement uses TRBV11-2 and TRBJ1-1, with 8 bases lining up with TRBD1. Germline trimming cut 2 bases from V and 3 bases from J; bases unmatched to any gene: 8. Germline V gives CDR1 SGHAT, CDR2 FQNNGV. This CDR3 contains 16 residues. The CDR3 protein is CASSLLSGGADTEAFF. CDR3 coding DNA: TGTGCCAGCAGCTTACTATCAGGGGGCGCGGACACTGAAGCTTTCTTT.

In this sample, this clonotype turned up many times. The genes are TRBV7-9 and TRBJ2-3; 7 positions agree with TRBD2. The germline V gene has CDR1 SEHNR and CDR2 FQNEAQ (reference sequence). CDR3 length: 13 amino acids. The V gene end was trimmed by 6 bases and the J gene end by 2 bases; junction bases not matched to a gene: 2. For the CDR3, the DNA is TGTGCCAGCAGGCGGGGGAACACAGATACGCAGTATTTT. Its protein is CASRRGNTDTQYF. Full variable domain (remainder filled in from reference TRBV7-9 and TRBJ2-3): DTGVSQNPRHKITKRGQNVTFRCDPISEHNRLYWYRQTLGQGPEFLTYFQNEAQLEKSRLLSDRFSAERPKGSFSTLEIQRTEQGDSAMYLCASRRGNTDTQYFGPGTRLTVL.

This clonotype was seen many times. This rearrangement joins TRBV29-1 to TRBJ2-3, with TRBD2 matching over 11 bases. CDR3 length equals 15 residues. The J segment lost 3 bases and the V segment lost 1 base, leaving 3 bases of the junction unmatched. The germline CDR1 and CDR2 sequences are SQVTM and ANQGSEA. DNA of the CDR3: TGCAGCGTTGAAGTTCTAGCGGGGGGAACAGATACGCAGTATTTT. The encoded protein is CSVEVLAGGTDTQYF.

This clonotype was seen repeatedly, ten times or more. The V gene is TRBV24-1, the J gene TRBJ2-5, with D possibly being TRBD2 (5 bases). The ends were cut back, 3 bases at V and 5 bases at J, with 9 bases in the middle. The CDR3 covers 13 residues. Germline CDR1 KGHDR, CDR2 SFDVKD. CDR3 in DNA: TGTGCCACCAGTGATCCACCGGGGGAGACCCAGTACTTC. Translating it yields CATSDPPGETQYF.